One sample yielded the 2 T cell receptor beta chains listed below, sequenced in a study of Graves' ophthalmopathy and Graves' hyperthyroidism. Researchers took RNA transcripts and amplified TCR beta CDR3 regions from them. Second-round multiplex PCR came after first-round RT-PCR with HTBI primers. TCRdb processed the multiplex PCR reads anew with MiXCR; each CDR3 protein has one entry. In the table there are 900,000 to 1,200,000 distinct CDR3 sequences, about 40% of which are singletons. Sequenced material: peripheral blood or thyroid tissue (not recorded which). The source of these receptors is an adult man with Graves' hyperthyroidism.

The CDR3 DNA sequence: TGTGCCAGCAGCCAAGTGGGTTCGTCTGAAGCTTTCTTT. The encoded protein is CASSQVGSSEAFF. This chain uses TRBV14 with TRBJ1-1; D call uncertain. Looked up from germline, CDR1 is SGHDN and CDR2 is FVKESK. The CDR3 spans 13 residues. V was clipped by 1 base and J by 6 bases, with 9 bases between them.

Regarding this clonotype: This may be a read error: a much more frequent sequence differs by one nucleotide. V gene TRBV7-2 combines with J gene TRBJ2-7, with D maybe TRBD1 (6 bases). V dropped 5 bases and J dropped 5 bases, with 13 bases sitting between them. The CDR3 loop spans 13 amino acids. CDR1 and CDR2 (germline): SGHTA, FQGNSA. This CDR3 reads CASSPRGANEQYF. In DNA, the CDR3 is TGTGCCAGCAGCCCCAGGGGTGCCAACGAGCAGTACTTC.